This T cell receptor (beta chain) was obtained from a study of CD8+CD57+ T cells in acquired aplastic anemia. Study conclusions and caveats: Patients and controls had CD8+ Simpson's diversity values that were not significantly distinct.

In the case of this clonotype: The antigen is unknown.

The CDR3 has 16 residues. Trimming at V came to 0 bases and at J to 7 bases, leaving 9 bases not matched to a gene. CDR1 and CDR2 (germline): DFQATT, SNEGSKA (reference sequence). Profiling that covered TCR beta VDJ and CDR3 relied on genomic DNA as its template. In TCRdb, the reads were re-called with MiXCR into one record per CDR3 protein. The sample includes about 270,000 distinct CDR3 sequences, approximately 57% of them seen just once. This receptor was taken from a human donor with severe aplastic anemia or a healthy control (not recorded which). Sample: sorted CD4+, CD8+, or CD8+CD57+ T cells (not recorded which) from PBMCs. The rearrangement links TRBV20-1 to TRBJ2-2, with TRBD2 identical over 9 bases. The CDR3, as DNA: TGCAGTGCTAGAGATGTAATAGCGGGGGACGGCGGGGAGCTGTTTTTT. It yields the protein CSARDVIAGDGGELFF.